Following are 27 T cell receptor beta chains from one sample sequenced in a study of response to subunit inactivated influenza vaccine. TCRdb independently ran MiXCR on the RT-PCR reads; one entry per CDR3 protein. Of around 530,000 distinct CDR3 sequences listed, about 15% are singletons. Specimen: CD4+ T cells sorted from PBMCs, collected around 2 years after vaccination. Receptors originate from a man aged 50-75 years who received an inactivated influenza vaccine.

This clonotype was recorded a few times. The CDR3: CASSQDPSGADTQYF. The CDR3 nucleotides are TGCGCCAGCAGCCAAGACCCGTCAGGGGCAGATACGCAGTATTTT. V usage is TRBV4-1 and J usage is TRBJ2-3, with D possibly being TRBD1 (6 bases). The CDR3 spans 15 residues. The ends were cut back, 0 bases at V and 4 bases at J, with 11 bases in the middle. Germline assignment: CDR1 MGHRA and CDR2 YSYEKL.

The genes are TRBV29-1 and TRBJ2-2, with D possibly being TRBD2 (5 bases). The V gene's germline CDR1 is SQVTM and CDR2 ANQGSEA. This CDR3 comprises 13 residues. V lost 4 bases to trimming and J lost 3 bases, with 9 bases between them. As DNA, the CDR3 is TGCAGCGTTGGTACGGGATACACCGGGGAGCTGTTTTTT. This gives the protein CSVGTGYTGELFF.

Comment on this clonotype: At one boundary the junction diverges from the germline segment, which might be a read error. The chain is built from TRBV29-1 and TRBJ2-7, with 7 bases matching TRBD1. The CDR3 runs to 14 residues. CDR1 is SQVTM, CDR2 ANQGSEA, per germline. The CDR3, as DNA: TGCAGCGTCGAAGACAGGGCGCGAGCCTACGAGCAGTACTTC. Residues: CSVEDRARAYEQYF.

This clonotype was detected a few times. Its ends do not fully match the called genes, so a read error is possible. The genes are TRBV12-3 or TRBV12-4 and TRBJ2-1; TRBD2 might be the D (6 bases). The CDR3 consists of 14 residues. The CDR3 DNA follows: TGTGCCAGCAGTCCGGGACTCTCCAACAATGAGCAGTTCTTC. Protein: CASSPGLSNNEQFF.

The chain has TRBV2 and TRBJ2-5; the D is unclear. V shed 6 bases and J shed 7 bases, with 15 bases lying between them. The CDR3 has 13 residues. Germline V gene sequence: CDR1 SNHLY, CDR2 FYNNEI. This CDR3 is CASRAGPPGTQYF. Here the CDR3 DNA reads TGTGCCAGCAGAGCCGGTCCGCCAGGGACCCAGTACTTC.

Many counts were recorded for this clonotype. This sequence joins TRBV2 and TRBJ2-5; 7 bases line up with TRBD1. The germline V gene encodes CDR1 SNHLY and CDR2 FYNNEI. Unmatched junction bases numbered 13, after V lost 7 bases and J lost 5 bases. This CDR3 contains 15 residues. This CDR3 reads CASNRAPTGYETQYF. Here the CDR3 DNA reads TGTGCCAGCAACAGGGCCCCGACAGGGTACGAGACCCAGTACTTC.

The rearrangement joins TRBV20-1 to TRBJ1-5, with no clear D. This CDR3 spans 14 amino acids. V was shortened by 1 base and J by 4 bases, with 11 bases between the two germline ends. Germline V CDR1 and CDR2: DFQATT, SNEGSKA (reference sequence). The DNA for the CDR3 is TGCAGTGCTAGAGGAGGTAGCACAAATCAGCCCCAGCATTTT. Translating gives CSARGGSTNQPQHF.

This clonotype has a count of ten or more. The chain joins TRBV12-3 or TRBV12-4 to TRBJ2-3; no clear D. The V end was cut by 2 bases, the J end by 0 bases, with 9 bases between. The CDR3 extends over 15 amino acids. The CDR3 DNA is TGTGCCAGCAGTTTATGGCAGAGTAGCACAGATACGCAGTATTTT. Its protein is CASSLWQSSTDTQYF.

V gene TRBV27 combines with J gene TRBJ2-1, with D possibly being TRBD2 (6 bases). Germline loops: CDR1 MNHEY, CDR2 SMNVEV (reference sequence). Trimming removed 8 bases from V and 0 bases from J, with 14 bases in between. This CDR3 region has 15 residues. CDR3 loop: CASGIGGTSYNEQFF. CDR3 in DNA: TGTGCCAGCGGCATCGGGGGTACCTCCTACAATGAGCAGTTCTTC.

This clonotype occurred a few times. CDR3 residues: CASSFYGPTGELFF. CDR3 nucleotides: TGTGCCAGCAGTTTTTACGGTCCCACCGGGGAGCTGTTTTTT. The chain joins TRBV12-3 or TRBV12-4 to TRBJ2-2; no clear D gene. The CDR3 sequence is 14 residues long. The V gene lost 3 bases and the J gene lost 4 bases, with 9 bases spanning the gap.

The chain couples TRBV6-2 or TRBV6-3 to TRBJ2-1; the D call may be TRBD1 or TRBD2 (5 bases each). The V end was cut by 6 bases, the J end by 5 bases, with 17 bases between. Germline values: CDR1 MNHEY, CDR2 SVGEGT. The CDR3 extends over 15 amino acids. The CDR3 sequence: CASRAGTIDHNEQFF. The CDR3 DNA reads TGTGCCAGCAGAGCCGGGACCATCGACCACAATGAGCAGTTCTTC.

This clonotype was found a few times. This chain links TRBV20-1 with TRBJ2-1; D gene uncertain. This CDR3 comprises 13 residues. The V end lost 1 base, the J end lost 6 bases, and 10 bases lay between the germline ends. Germline-derived CDR1 and CDR2 are DFQATT and SNEGSKA (reference sequence). The CDR3, as DNA: TGCAGTGCTAGAGGTCAGAGAATCAATGAGCAGTTCTTC. This codes for CSARGQRINEQFF.

This clonotype was seen many times. V usage is TRBV12-3 or TRBV12-4 and J usage is TRBJ2-2; 8 bases map to TRBD2. The CDR3 has 15 amino acids. Trimming took 3 bases from V and 4 from J; bases not matched to a gene: 4. The CDR3 here is CASSFSGRATGELFF. The CDR3 nucleotides read TGTGCCAGCAGTTTCTCCGGGAGGGCCACCGGGGAGCTGTTTTTT.

This clonotype has only a few counts. The genes are TRBV7-9 and TRBJ2-7; D possibly corresponds to TRBD2 (5 bases). This CDR3 region has 13 residues. V gave up 3 bases and J gave up 3 bases, with 9 bases separating them. Germline lookup yields CDR1 SEHNR and CDR2 FQNEAQ (reference sequence). The DNA for the CDR3 is TGTGCCAGCAGCTTGAGGGCAGACTACGAGCAGTACTTC. Amino acid sequence: CASSLRADYEQYF.

The chain combines TRBV5-1 with TRBJ2-7, with D uncertain. From germline, CDR1 is SGHRS and CDR2 YFSETQ. This CDR3 comprises 15 residues. The germline V and J ends were trimmed by 7 bases and 2 bases, with 19 bases remaining between them. The CDR3 bases are TGCGCCAGCGCCCTTAACCCGGGCCGCGCCTACGAGCAGTACTTC. Residues: CASALNPGRAYEQYF.

The table lists this clonotype with a few counts. This chain uses TRBV3-1 with TRBJ2-7; maybe TRBD1 (5 bases). The germline CDR1 and CDR2 sequences are LGHDT and YNNKEL (reference sequence). This CDR3 is 14 amino acids long. Trimming took 4 bases from V and 4 from J, leaving 14 bases between them. CDR3 protein: CASSRDTREYEQYF. The CDR3 bases are TGTGCCAGCAGCCGTGACACCAGGGAATACGAGCAGTACTTC.

The chain combines TRBV18 with TRBJ2-4, with 8 nucleotides matching TRBD2. The germline gives CDR1 KGHSH, CDR2 LQKENI. V lost 5 bases, J lost 1 base, and 7 bases stayed unmatched. CDR3 length: 16 amino acids. The DNA of the CDR3 is TGTGCCAGCTCAGTCCCCGGGAGGGCTGCCAAAAACATTCAGTACTTC. Residues: CASSVPGRAAKNIQYF.

The chain links TRBV5-1 to TRBJ2-7; tentatively, D is TRBD1 or TRBD2 (5 bases each). CDR3 length: 15 amino acids. Between the trimmed V and J ends, which lost 0 bases and 4 bases, there was a span of 14 bases. Germline CDR1 is SGHRS and CDR2 is YFSETQ. The CDR3 nucleotides read TGCGCCAGCAGCTTGGGGGATGGGGGAATATACGAGCAGTACTTC. Translation: CASSLGDGGIYEQYF.

The chain uses TRBV7-2 and TRBJ1-6, with TRBD1 matching over 8 bases. This CDR3 has 15 amino acids. The J segment lost 10 bases and the V segment lost 5 bases, leaving 10 bases of the junction unmatched. Germline values: CDR1 SGHTA, CDR2 FQGNSA. CDR3 amino acids: CASSMIGQGTSPLHF. DNA for the CDR3: TGTGCCAGCAGCATGATCGGACAGGGTACATCACCCCTCCACTTT.

The J gene is TRBJ1-2, the V gene TRBV4-3; tentative D call: TRBD1 (6 bases). The CDR3 totals 14 residues. Germline V gene sequence: CDR1 LGHNA, CDR2 YSLEER. V was shortened by 1 base and J by 4 bases, with 10 bases between the two germline ends. The DNA for the CDR3 is TGCGCCAGCAGCCAAGTGGAAGGGGGCTATGGCTACACCTTC. This codes for CASSQVEGGYGYTF.

This clonotype showed up just a few times. For the CDR3, the DNA is TGTGCCACCATGTTGGGGGGCACCGGGGAGCTGTTTTTT. Protein: CATMLGGTGELFF. The chain joins TRBV6-5 to TRBJ2-2, with D tentatively TRBD2 (6 bases). The V end was cut by 10 bases, the J end by 4 bases, with 13 bases between. The CDR3 extends over 13 amino acids. Germline lookup yields CDR1 MNHEY and CDR2 SVGAGI.

This chain connects TRBV20-1 to TRBJ2-2, with 8 bases aligning to TRBD2. The CDR3 is 17 residues long. The J segment lost 2 bases and the V segment lost 2 bases, leaving 10 bases of the junction unmatched. Germline values: CDR1 DFQATT, CDR2 SNEGSKA (reference sequence). CDR3 coding DNA: TGCAGTGCTAGACCCTATATAGCGGGGACCAACACCGGGGAGCTGTTTTTT. This gives the protein CSARPYIAGTNTGELFF.

This clonotype was counted ten times or more. V and J are TRBV24-1 and TRBJ2-3; 7 bases align to TRBD1. This CDR3 comprises 17 residues. Germline V gene lookup returns CDR1 KGHDR and CDR2 SFDVKD. Losses at the gene ends were 2 bases for V and 5 bases for J; bases not matched to a gene: 12. The CDR3, as DNA: TGTGCCACCAGTGATTCCCCCGCGTGGGACAGTAGAGATACGCAGTATTTT. Protein product: CATSDSPAWDSRDTQYF.

The rearrangement uses TRBV12-3 or TRBV12-4 and TRBJ2-5; 8 nucleotides agree with TRBD2. CDR3 size: 16 residues. Losses at the gene ends were 0 bases for V and 1 base for J; bases not matched to a gene: 4. The CDR3 region is CASSLAGRGAQETQYF. The CDR3 DNA follows: TGTGCCAGCAGTTTAGCCGGGAGGGGAGCCCAAGAGACCCAGTACTTC.

The chain links TRBV7-8 to TRBJ2-2; 8 nucleotides agree with TRBD2. V was clipped by 6 bases and J by 4 bases; unmatched bases: 7. This CDR3 contains 15 residues. The germline CDR1 and CDR2 sequences are SGHVS and FQNEAQ. The CDR3 loop is CASRPTSGLTGELFF. The CDR3 DNA sequence: TGTGCCAGCAGACCCACTAGCGGCCTCACCGGGGAGCTGTTTTTT. The full variable domain, completed using reference TRBV7-8 and TRBJ2-2, is GAGVSQSPRYKVAKRGQDVALRCDPISGHVSLFWYQQALGQGPEFLTYFQNEAQLDKSGLPSDRFFAERPEGSVSTLKIQRTQQEDSAVYLCASRPTSGLTGELFFGEGSRLTVL.

This clonotype turned up a few times. V and J are TRBV5-1 and TRBJ1-4; D unclear. Looked up from germline, CDR1 is SGHRS and CDR2 is YFSETQ. The CDR3 runs 16 residues. The V end was cut by 0 bases, the J end by 2 bases, with 11 bases between. Written as DNA, the CDR3 is TGCGCCAGCAGCTTGGTTGGGGTGCGGACTAATGAAAAACTGTTTTTT. Translation: CASSLVGVRTNEKLFF.

The chain uses TRBV29-1 and TRBJ2-3, with a weak D call TRBD1 (7 bases). The CDR3 sequence is 18 residues long. Trimming pared 0 bases from V and 2 bases from J, leaving 21 bases between. The germline gives CDR1 SQVTM, CDR2 ANQGSEA. CDR3 sequence reads: CSVEDRFPGGMYTDTQYF. The CDR3 bases are TGCAGCGTTGAAGATCGTTTTCCAGGGGGGATGTACACAGATACGCAGTATTTT.